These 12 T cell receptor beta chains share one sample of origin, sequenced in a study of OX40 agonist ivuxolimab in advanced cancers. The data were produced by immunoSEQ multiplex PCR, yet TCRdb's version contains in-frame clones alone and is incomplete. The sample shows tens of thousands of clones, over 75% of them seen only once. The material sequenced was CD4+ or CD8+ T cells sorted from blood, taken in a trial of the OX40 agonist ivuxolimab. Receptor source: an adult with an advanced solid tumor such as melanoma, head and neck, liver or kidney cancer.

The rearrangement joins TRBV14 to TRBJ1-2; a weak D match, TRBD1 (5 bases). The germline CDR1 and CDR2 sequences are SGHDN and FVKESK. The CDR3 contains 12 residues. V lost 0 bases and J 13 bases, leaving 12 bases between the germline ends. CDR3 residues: CASSQEGDVTTF. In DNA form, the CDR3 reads TGTGCCAGCAGCCAAGAAGGGGACGTAACCACCTTC.

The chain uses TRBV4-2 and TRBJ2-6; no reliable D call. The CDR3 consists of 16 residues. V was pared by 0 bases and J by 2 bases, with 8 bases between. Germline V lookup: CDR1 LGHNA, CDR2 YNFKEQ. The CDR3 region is CASSQDAAAGANVLTF. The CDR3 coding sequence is TGTGCCAGCAGCCAAGATGCGGCAGCTGGGGCCAACGTCCTGACTTTC.

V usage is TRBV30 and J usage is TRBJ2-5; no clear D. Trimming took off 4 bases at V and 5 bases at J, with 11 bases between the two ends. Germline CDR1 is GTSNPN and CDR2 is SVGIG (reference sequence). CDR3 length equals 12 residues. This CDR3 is CAWTSGGETQYF. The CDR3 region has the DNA TGTGCCTGGACATCGGGTGGCGAGACCCAGTACTTC.

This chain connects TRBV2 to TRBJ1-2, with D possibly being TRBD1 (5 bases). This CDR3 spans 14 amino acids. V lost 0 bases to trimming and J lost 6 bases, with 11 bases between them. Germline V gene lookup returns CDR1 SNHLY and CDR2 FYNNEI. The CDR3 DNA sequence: TGTGCCAGCAGTGAAGCGAGAGGGGCGGATGGCTACACCTTC. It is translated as CASSEARGADGYTF.

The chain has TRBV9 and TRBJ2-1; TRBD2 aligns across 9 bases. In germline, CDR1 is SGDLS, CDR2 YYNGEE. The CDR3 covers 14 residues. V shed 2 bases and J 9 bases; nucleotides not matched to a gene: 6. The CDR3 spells CASSVSGLAIEQFF. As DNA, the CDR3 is TGTGCCAGCAGCGTGTCGGGACTAGCCATTGAGCAGTTCTTC.

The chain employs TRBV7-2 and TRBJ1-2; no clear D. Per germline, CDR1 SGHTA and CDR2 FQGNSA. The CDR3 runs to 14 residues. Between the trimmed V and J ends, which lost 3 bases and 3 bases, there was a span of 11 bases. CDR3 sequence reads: CASSFTRGDYGYTF. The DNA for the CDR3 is TGTGCCAGCAGCTTCACACGAGGTGACTATGGCTACACCTTC.

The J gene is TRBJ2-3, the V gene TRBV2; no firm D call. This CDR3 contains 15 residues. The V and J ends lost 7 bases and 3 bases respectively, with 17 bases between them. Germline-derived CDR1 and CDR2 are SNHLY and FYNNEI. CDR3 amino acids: CASKLTDARTDTQYF. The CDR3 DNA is TGTGCCAGCAAATTGACGGACGCACGGACAGATACGCAGTATTTT.

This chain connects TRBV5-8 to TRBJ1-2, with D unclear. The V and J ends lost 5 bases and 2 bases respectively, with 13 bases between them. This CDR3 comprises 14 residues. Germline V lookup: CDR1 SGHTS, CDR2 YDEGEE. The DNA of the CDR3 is TGTGCCAGCAGGGAATCTTGGCAGAACTATGGCTACACCTTC. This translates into CASRESWQNYGYTF.

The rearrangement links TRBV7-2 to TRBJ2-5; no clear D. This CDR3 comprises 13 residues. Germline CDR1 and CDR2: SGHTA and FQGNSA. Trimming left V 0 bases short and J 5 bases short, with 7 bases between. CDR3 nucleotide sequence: TGTGCCAGCAGCTTAGCTAGGGTGGAGACCCAGTACTTC. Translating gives CASSLARVETQYF.

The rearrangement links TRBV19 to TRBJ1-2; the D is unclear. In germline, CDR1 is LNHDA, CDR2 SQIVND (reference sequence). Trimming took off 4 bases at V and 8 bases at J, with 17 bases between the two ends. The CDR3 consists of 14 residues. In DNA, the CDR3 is TGTGCCAGTAGTACTAGGACGGATATGGGCGGCTACACCTTC. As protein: CASSTRTDMGGYTF. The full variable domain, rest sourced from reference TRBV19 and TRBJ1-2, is DGGITQSPKYLFRKEGQNVTLSCEQNLNHDAMYWYRQDPGQGLRLIYYSQIVNDFQKGDIAEGYSVSREKKESFPLTVTSAQKNPTAFYLCASSTRTDMGGYTFGSGTRLTVV.

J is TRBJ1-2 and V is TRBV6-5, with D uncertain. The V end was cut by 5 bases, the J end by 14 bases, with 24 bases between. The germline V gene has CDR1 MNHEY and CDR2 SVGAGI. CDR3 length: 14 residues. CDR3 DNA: TGTGCCAGCAGTAACCACGCCGGTGCCCCCGGAGGGACCTTC. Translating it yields CASSNHAGAPGGTF.

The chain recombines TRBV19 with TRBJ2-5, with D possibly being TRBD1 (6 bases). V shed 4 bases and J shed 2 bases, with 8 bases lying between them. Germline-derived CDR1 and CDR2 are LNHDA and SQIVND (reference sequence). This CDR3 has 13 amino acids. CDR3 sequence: CASSKQGQETQYF. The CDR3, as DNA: TGTGCCAGTAGTAAACAGGGACAAGAGACCCAGTACTTC.